This note documents a single T cell receptor (beta chain) sequence. Trimming pared 7 bases from V and 0 bases from J, leaving 18 bases between. This CDR3 region has 17 residues. In germline, CDR1 is MNHEY, CDR2 SMNVEV (reference sequence). Source study methods: Using reference gene primer amplification, nucleated cell counts were estimated. Generated by immunoSEQ multiplex PCR, the TCRdb table keeps only in-frame clones and is missing some. V and J calls and clone size are given by that table; D and trimming were obtained from the DNA. This sample has some 57,000 clones, with 90% found just once. The data are from a study of blood T cell repertoires in COVID-19.

This chain uses TRBV27 with TRBJ2-2; possibly TRBD1 for D (5 bases). Sequencing was done on a sample of peripheral blood. This receptor was taken from a man in his sixties with active COVID-19. DNA for the CDR3: TGTGCCAGCAAACTTAAACCCCAGGGATCGAACACCGGGGAGCTGTTTTTT. Amino acids: CASKLKPQGSNTGELFF.